These T cell receptor beta chains were read from a single sample in a study of OX40 agonist ivuxolimab in advanced cancers. Profiling relied on immunoSEQ multiplex PCR, and the TCRdb table lists in-frame clones only, not all of them. There are 15,000 to 20,000 clones in the sample; around 81% occur only once, and about 12% lies in the top ten. Sequencing used CD4+ or CD8+ T cells sorted from blood, obtained in a trial of the OX40 agonist ivuxolimab. The receptors come from an adult with an advanced solid tumor such as melanoma, head and neck, liver or kidney cancer. Each CDR3 is given with its conserved first and last residue. A D gene is named only where the DNA matches it firmly.

NA	TRBV11-3	TRBJ2-1	CASSTSSYNEQFF
NA	TRBV28	TRBJ2-7	CASSLVYEQYF
NA	TRBV9	TRBJ1-5	CASSRGGQPQHF
NA	TRBV30	TRBJ1-3	CAWSPIGRNRFGNTIYF
NA	TRBV4-1	TRBJ1-2	CASSQDLSYGYTF
TRBD1	TRBV5-6	TRBJ2-7	CASSPEGQGLYEQYF
NA	TRBV7-2	TRBJ2-3	CASSLRTRGTDTQYF
TRBD1	TRBV6-5	TRBJ1-5	CASSPGQGTRQPQHF
TRBD1	TRBV4-2	TRBJ1-1	CASSQVGQGGTEAFF
TRBD2	TRBV5-6	TRBJ2-7	CASSSTAGFAYEQYF
NA	TRBV27	TRBJ1-1	CASKPGPLVGEAFF
TRBD1	TRBV6-4	TRBJ1-4	CARETGGREKLFF
TRBD2	TRBV6-5	TRBJ2-7	CASRKTSGYEQYF
NA	TRBV27	TRBJ2-1	CASSSGTTMDSEQFF
NA	TRBV19	TRBJ2-1	CASNPGRSAYNEQFF
TRBD1	TRBV30	TRBJ1-1	CAWVIQGARTEAFF
NA	TRBV19	TRBJ1-2	CASSVAPNYGYTF
NA	TRBV9	TRBJ2-1	CASSGGSEQFF
NA	TRBV4-1	TRBJ2-1	CASSQESYNEQFF
TRBD1	TRBV27	TRBJ2-7	CASSLPSGTGDPYEQYF
NA	TRBV27	TRBJ2-3	CASSLFGHTDTQYF
TRBD2	TRBV6-5	TRBJ2-5	CASNPVAGGEETQYF
NA	TRBV7-9	TRBJ2-2	CARSDSSLSGELFF
NA	TRBV5-1	TRBJ2-1	CASSRGLDEQFF
NA	TRBV5-4	TRBJ2-2	CASSFVHGELFF